These T cell receptor beta chains were read from a single sample in a study of T-cell reconstitution after alpha-beta-depleted transplantation in children. TCRdb reanalysed the PCR reads using MiXCR and keeps one entry per CDR3 protein. Here the sample spans about 110,000 distinct CDR3 sequences, 5.5% to 7% being singletons. Sequenced material: PBMCs, mostly from graft donor cells, taken 360 days after TCRalphabeta/CD19-depleted stem cell transplant. The receptors were sampled from a male patient aged 2 to 10 who had a stem cell transplant for acute lymphoblastic leukemia, so the T cells may come from the graft donor. The CDR3 runs from the conserved cysteine through the conserved F or W. The D gene is left open where the match is weak. Rows may omit the clone size; those that give it use once, few, many or a size class.

CDR3 protein: CASSLGLAPYEQYF
CDR3 DNA: TGTGCCAGCAGTTTGGGCCTCGCACCCTACGAGCAGTACTTC
V gene: TRBV27
D gene: NA
J gene: TRBJ2-7
CDR3 length: 14
clone size: many

CDR3 protein: CASSSPHSFATNEKLFF
CDR3 DNA: TGTGCCAGCAGTTCCCCTCACAGTTTTGCAACTAATGAAAAACTGTTTTTT
V gene: TRBV12-3/TRBV12-4
D gene: NA
J gene: TRBJ1-4
CDR3 length: 17
clone size: many

CDR3 protein: CASSGRTSGEKARETQYF
CDR3 DNA: TGTGCCAGCAGTGGGCGGACTAGCGGTGAAAAAGCTCGAGAGACCCAGTACTTC
V gene: TRBV2
D gene: TRBD2
J gene: TRBJ2-5
CDR3 length: 18
clone size: NA

CDR3 protein: CASRGGQGAYEQYF
CDR3 DNA: TGTGCCAGCAGGGGCGGACAGGGAGCCTACGAGCAGTACTTC
V gene: TRBV28
D gene: TRBD1
J gene: TRBJ2-7
CDR3 length: 14
clone size: many

CDR3 protein: CSVDRREGDEQFF
CDR3 DNA: TGCAGCGTTGATCGGCGGGAGGGCGATGAGCAGTTCTTC
V gene: TRBV29-1
D gene: TRBD2
J gene: TRBJ2-1
CDR3 length: 13
clone size: many

CDR3 protein: CASSRHTPGTGSPDTQYF
CDR3 DNA: TGCGCCAGCAGCCGCCATACCCCCGGGACAGGGTCCCCAGATACGCAGTATTTT
V gene: TRBV4-1
D gene: TRBD1
J gene: TRBJ2-3
CDR3 length: 18
clone size: NA

CDR3 protein: CASSYSTGTGDRETQYF
CDR3 DNA: TGTGCCAGCAGTTACTCGACGGGGACAGGGGATCGGGAGACCCAGTACTTC
V gene: TRBV6-5
D gene: TRBD1
J gene: TRBJ2-5
CDR3 length: 17
clone size: many

CDR3 protein: CASSSGTERAGELFF
CDR3 DNA: TGTGCCAGCAGCTCCGGAACAGAGAGAGCCGGGGAGCTGTTTTTT
V gene: TRBV7-9
D gene: NA
J gene: TRBJ2-2
CDR3 length: 15
clone size: few

CDR3 protein: CASSQEDRGNYGYTF
CDR3 DNA: TGCGCCAGCAGCCAAGAGGACAGGGGTAACTATGGCTACACCTTC
V gene: TRBV4-1
D gene: TRBD1
J gene: TRBJ1-2
CDR3 length: 15
clone size: few

CDR3 protein: CASSQGSTEAFF
CDR3 DNA: TGTGCCAGCAGCCAGGGGTCCACTGAAGCTTTCTTT
V gene: TRBV6-5
D gene: NA
J gene: TRBJ1-1
CDR3 length: 12
clone size: many

CDR3 protein: CASSGDRDSKNIQYF
CDR3 DNA: TGTGCCAGCAGCGGGGACCGGGACAGCAAAAACATTCAGTACTTC
V gene: TRBV9
D gene: TRBD1
J gene: TRBJ2-4
CDR3 length: 15
clone size: many

CDR3 protein: CASGLGGHEQFF
CDR3 DNA: TGTGCTAGTGGTTTGGGCGGGCATGAGCAGTTCTTC
V gene: TRBV12-5
D gene: NA
J gene: TRBJ2-1
CDR3 length: 12
clone size: few

CDR3 protein: CASSYRRPSGANVLTF
CDR3 DNA: TGTGCCAGCAGTTACCGACGGCCCTCTGGGGCCAACGTCCTGACTTTC
V gene: TRBV6-5
D gene: NA
J gene: TRBJ2-6
CDR3 length: 16
clone size: few